This note documents a single T cell receptor beta chain sequence. Its target is not known. The CDR3 is 13 amino acids. Germline CDR1 reads MNHNS; CDR2 reads SASEGT. J was trimmed by 4 bases and V by 7 bases; bases with no gene match: 4. The entry originates in a study of cytomegalovirus exposure and HLA in healthy donors. The wider study: Genotyping of roughly 400 donors showed that 80% to 90% belonged to the Caucasian-associated ancestry cluster.

Notes on the study in general: What was likely a sequencing artifact was a cluster of highly shared sequence variants.

With 60 Vbeta and 13 Jbeta primers, the PCR was carried out. Produced via immunoSEQ multiplex PCR; TCRdb's table is partial and in-frame only. The data show more than 110,000 clones, with about four fifths seen just once and about 3% held by the top ten. Sequencing used PBMCs. The sequence derives from a female donor in good health and CMV-seronegative. This chain links TRBV6-1 with TRBJ1-5; TRBD1 aligns across 7 bases. The CDR3 region is CASTPTGNQPQHF. CDR3 bases: TGTGCCAGCACCCCGACAGGGAATCAGCCCCAGCATTTT.